Shown below are 13 T cell receptor beta chains from a single sample sequenced in a study of cytomegalovirus exposure and HLA in healthy donors. Both 60 Vbeta primers and 13 Jbeta primers went into the PCR. Assay used: immunoSEQ multiplex PCR; TCRdb lists only in-frame clones, some missing. The sample records some 98,000 clones, about 80% being singletons. Sequenced material: PBMCs. These receptors all come from a man aged 35 to 55 in good health and CMV-seronegative.

Only a few counts were recorded for this clone. The chain uses TRBV28 and TRBJ2-7, with 10 positions matching TRBD1. This CDR3 comprises 15 residues. Trimming at V came to 5 bases and at J to 7 bases, leaving 11 bases not matched to a gene. CDR1 and CDR2 from the germline V gene are MDHEN and SYDVKM. CDR3 coding DNA: TGTGCCAGCAGTCCCGGGGGACAGGGGTTGGGGGAGCAGTACTTC. Its protein is CASSPGGQGLGEQYF.

V is TRBV4-1 and J is TRBJ2-7, with a weak D call TRBD1 (6 bases). The CDR3 runs 17 residues. Germline CDR1 reads MGHRA; CDR2 reads YSYEKL. The V end was cut by 3 bases, the J end by 1 base, with 19 bases between. The CDR3 here is CASSHVSRGTGSYEQYF. The CDR3, as DNA: TGCGCCAGCAGCCACGTTTCTAGGGGGACGGGATCCTACGAGCAGTACTTC.

This chain connects TRBV2 to TRBJ1-5; D is perhaps TRBD1 (6 bases). CDR1 is SNHLY and CDR2 is FYNNEI in the germline V gene. The CDR3 has 14 amino acids. V lost 6 bases, J lost 4 bases, and 13 bases lay in between. CDR3 in DNA: TGTGCCAGCAGCATTGACAGGAGTAATCAGCCCCAGCATTTT. Residues: CASSIDRSNQPQHF. The variable domain in full, completed from reference TRBV2 and TRBJ1-5, reads EPEVTQTPSHQVTQMGQEVILRCVPISNHLYFYWYRQILGQKVEFLVSFYNNEISEKSEIFDDQFSVERPDGSNFTLKIRSTKLEDSAMYFCASSIDRSNQPQHFGDGTRLSIL.

The rearrangement joins TRBV6-6 to TRBJ2-2; weak D call: TRBD2 (6 bases). The germline gives CDR1 MNHNY, CDR2 SVGAGI (reference sequence). The length of the CDR3 is 14 residues. Deletions cut 5 bases from V and 6 bases from J, with 13 bases between. The CDR3 DNA sequence: TGTGCCAGCAGTCCCTTAGCGGTTGCCGGGGAGCTGTTTTTT. Translated, it gives CASSPLAVAGELFF.

V gene TRBV27 combines with J gene TRBJ2-7; 11 positions agree with TRBD2. In germline, CDR1 is MNHEY, CDR2 SMNVEV (reference sequence). Unmatched junction bases numbered 6, after V lost 4 bases and J lost 1 base. The CDR3 consists of 16 residues. The DNA of the CDR3 is TGTGCCAGCAGTTCCCCGACTAGCGGGATTTCCTACGAGCAGTACTTC. Translated, it gives CASSSPTSGISYEQYF.

This chain connects TRBV29-1 to TRBJ2-7, with unresolved D. This CDR3 has 12 amino acids. Trimming pared 3 bases from V and 5 bases from J, leaving 11 bases between. Germline V gene sequence: CDR1 SQVTM, CDR2 ANQGSEA. In DNA, the CDR3 is TGCAGCGTTGACGGTCTACAGCACGAGCAGTACTTC. Protein: CSVDGLQHEQYF.

The genes are TRBV14 and TRBJ1-1; possibly TRBD1 for D (5 bases). Trimming cost V 3 bases and J 6 bases, with 14 bases left between them. The CDR3 is made up of 14 amino acids. Germline V lookup: CDR1 SGHDN, CDR2 FVKESK. CDR3 sequence reads: CASSHGGGAAEAFF. CDR3 nucleotides: TGTGCCAGCAGCCACGGCGGAGGGGCTGCTGAAGCTTTCTTT.

The DNA for the CDR3 is TGCGCCAGCAGCCAAACGGACAGATTGAACACTGAAGCTTTCTTT. Translating it yields CASSQTDRLNTEAFF. The chain joins TRBV4-3 to TRBJ1-1; weak D call: TRBD1 (6 bases). CDR1 is LGHNA, CDR2 YSLEER, per germline. V lost 2 bases to trimming and J lost 0 bases, with 10 bases between them. The CDR3 covers 15 residues.

V gene TRBV29-1 combines with J gene TRBJ2-3, with 7 bases fitting TRBD1. Trimming removed 3 bases from V and 2 bases from J; junction bases left unmatched: 8. Germline V gene lookup returns CDR1 SQVTM and CDR2 ANQGSEA. CDR3 length: 15 residues. The CDR3 coding sequence is TGCAGCGTTGATTTGGGACAGACCTACACAGATACGCAGTATTTT. Its protein is CSVDLGQTYTDTQYF.

The chain links TRBV5-6 to TRBJ2-6; 7 nucleotides match TRBD2. Germline-derived CDR1 and CDR2 are SGHDT and YYEEEE. V was clipped by 4 bases and J by 0 bases; unmatched bases: 1. The CDR3 sequence is 15 residues long. The CDR3 DNA is TGTGCCAGCAGCGGGAGGGTCTCTGGGGCCAACGTCCTGACTTTC. It yields the protein CASSGRVSGANVLTF.

The rearrangement links TRBV14 to TRBJ1-3; D unclear. The CDR3 totals 16 residues. Trimming removed 6 bases at V and 0 bases at J, with 15 bases between. Per the germline V gene, CDR1 is SGHDN and CDR2 is FVKESK. DNA for the CDR3: TGTGCCAGCAGTCCTAGAGGGCCACTCTCTGGAAACACCATATATTTT. Protein sequence: CASSPRGPLSGNTIYF.

The chain has TRBV30 and TRBJ2-7; tentative D call: TRBD1 (5 bases). Trimming cost V 1 base and J 9 bases, with 13 bases left between them. Germline values: CDR1 GTSNPN, CDR2 SVGIG (reference sequence). This CDR3 has 12 amino acids. DNA of the CDR3: TGTGCCTGGAGTGGGTCAGGGCCCGCGCAGTACTTC. This gives the protein CAWSGSGPAQYF.

This clone was recorded only once. The chain links TRBV20-1 to TRBJ2-5; D not certain. The CDR3 runs to 11 residues. V was shortened by 6 bases and J by 1 base, with 6 bases between the two germline ends. CDR1 DFQATT and CDR2 SNEGSKA come from the germline V gene (reference sequence). CDR3 residues: CSAQIQETQYF. The CDR3 DNA reads as TGCAGTGCCCAGATCCAAGAGACCCAGTACTTC.